This T cell receptor (beta chain) derives from a study of radiation and T cells in renal cell carcinoma. This sample's time point: blood 4 weeks post-SBRT, at nephrectomy. Documented treatment: 15 Gy SBRT to primary tumor, nephrectomy 4 weeks later. Only in-frame clones appear in the TCRdb table, and some are missing; sequencing was by immunoSEQ multiplex PCR. The sample shows roughly 82,000 clones, roughly nine tenths of them seen only once. As to this clone: Its target is not known.

General study findings and limits: Without pretreatment biopsies, baseline tumor clonotype presence was undetermined.

The germline V gene has CDR1 SGHTA and CDR2 FQGNSA. V dropped 5 bases and J dropped 10; count of bases not matched to a gene: 9. CDR3 length: 13 residues. This specimen consisted of blood, obtained from a patient whose treatment included radiotherapy and nephrectomy. The J gene is TRBJ1-2, the V gene TRBV7-2; 8 nucleotides match TRBD1. The TCR was taken from a woman in her 70s with renal cell carcinoma. This CDR3 reads CASSQGAEEVYTF. As DNA, the CDR3 is TGTGCCAGCAGCCAGGGGGCGGAGGAGGTCTACACCTTC.